The 19 T cell receptor beta chains in this list originate from one sample, sequenced in a study of PD-1 blockade in mismatch repair-deficient tumors (dated 2017 in TCRdb). Library creation used the immunoSEQ multiplex PCR assay. In TCRdb, the immuneACCESS table is reduced to in-frame sequences with V and J assigned. These tables do not hold every clone; where another copy was compared, an unresolved V gene accounts for under half, and the others remain unexplained. The sample has about 63,000 clones on record, 88% of them singletons. The top ten constitute approximately 15% of the sample. The sample in question was peripheral blood, obtained 52 weeks after starting pembrolizumab. These receptors came from an adult with mismatch repair-deficient cancer.

The rearrangement links TRBV6-6 to TRBJ2-7; TRBD2 agrees at 8 bases. The V segment lost 2 bases and the J segment 0 bases; nucleotides outside the gene matches: 0. The CDR3 covers 14 residues. Germline CDR1 and CDR2: MNHNY and SVGAGI (reference sequence). The CDR3 nucleotides are TGTGCCAGCAGTTACACTAGCGGCTCCTACGAGCAGTACTTC. This gives the protein CASSYTSGSYEQYF.

This chain links TRBV6-1 with TRBJ2-7, with 8 bases matching TRBD1. The trim removed 0 bases at V and 0 bases at J, leaving 4 bases unmatched. The CDR3 runs to 16 residues. CDR1 is MNHNS and CDR2 is SASEGT in the germline V gene. The CDR3 here is CASSEAGGTGSYEQYF. CDR3 bases: TGTGCCAGCAGTGAAGCAGGCGGGACAGGCTCCTACGAGCAGTACTTC.

The sample holds one count of this clone. The rearrangement uses TRBV5-6 and TRBJ1-5; possibly TRBD1 for D (5 bases). Germline-derived CDR1 and CDR2 are SGHDT and YYEEEE. Trimming removed 3 bases at V and 2 bases at J, with 21 bases between. The CDR3 is 18 residues long. This CDR3 is CASSSTLVPGRGNQPQHF. CDR3 nucleotides: TGTGCCAGCAGCTCGACGTTGGTGCCAGGGAGAGGCAATCAGCCCCAGCATTTT. Variable domain in full (rest from reference TRBV5-6 and TRBJ1-5): DAGVTQSPTHLIKTRGQQVTLRCSPKSGHDTVSWYQQALGQGPQFIFQYYEEEERQRGNFPDRFSGHQFPNYSSELNVNALLLGDSALYLCASSSTLVPGRGNQPQHFGDGTRLSIL.

The chain carries TRBV18 and TRBJ1-3; 7 bases match TRBD1. This CDR3 contains 17 residues. The germline V gene has CDR1 KGHSH and CDR2 LQKENI. The J segment lost 0 bases and the V segment lost 5 bases, leaving 10 bases of the junction unmatched. The CDR3: CASSASWDSASGNTIYF. The CDR3 nucleotides read TGTGCCAGCTCAGCCTCGTGGGACAGCGCCTCTGGAAACACCATATATTTT.

The chain uses TRBV10-3 and TRBJ2-1, with TRBD2 identical over 10 bases. CDR1 is ENHRY, CDR2 SYGVKD, per germline. The CDR3 spans 15 residues. Trimming took 8 bases from V and 7 from J; bases not matched to a gene: 11. The CDR3 here is CAIQDPSGSSNEQFF. In DNA form, the CDR3 reads TGTGCCATCCAAGACCCTAGCGGGAGTTCAAATGAGCAGTTCTTC.

The rearrangement uses TRBV13 and TRBJ2-2, with D possibly being TRBD2 (6 bases). From germline, CDR1 is PRHDT and CDR2 FYEKMQ (reference sequence). CDR3 length: 16 residues. Trimming took 4 bases from V and 0 from J, leaving 12 bases between them. CDR3 nucleotides: TGTGCCAGCAGCTCTGTAGCGGATGCGAACACCGGGGAGCTGTTTTTT. Protein sequence: CASSSVADANTGELFF.

The chain joins TRBV10-1 to TRBJ2-2; a weak D match, TRBD1 (6 bases). V lost 6 bases and J lost 5, with 10 bases in between. The CDR3 contains 13 residues. Per the germline V gene, CDR1 is WNHNN and CDR2 is SYGVQD (reference sequence). The CDR3 DNA reads as TGCGCCAGCAGCAGGGGTTGGACCGGGGAGCTGTTTTTT. Protein product: CASSRGWTGELFF.

V is TRBV29-1 and J is TRBJ2-2, with a tentative D call TRBD1 (5 bases). V lost 5 bases to trimming and J lost 6 bases, with 16 bases between them. Germline CDR1 is SQVTM and CDR2 is ANQGSEA. The CDR3 covers 14 residues. CDR3 region: CSVHLPTVAGELFF. In nucleotides, the CDR3 is TGCAGCGTTCATCTCCCGACAGTTGCCGGGGAGCTGTTTTTT.

This clone was recorded once. J is TRBJ2-1 and V is TRBV28; TRBD2 might be the D (6 bases). V lost 2 bases and J 0 bases, leaving 14 bases between the germline ends. This CDR3 has 17 residues. Per the germline V gene, CDR1 is MDHEN and CDR2 is SYDVKM. CDR3 sequence (DNA): TGTGCCAGCAGTTTACGTAGCGGAGGGGCCTCCTACAATGAGCAGTTCTTC. Its translation is CASSLRSGGASYNEQFF.

A single count supports this clone. The rearrangement joins TRBV7-9 to TRBJ2-1; D is perhaps TRBD1 (6 bases). CDR1 is SEHNR and CDR2 is FQNEAQ in the germline V gene (reference sequence). The CDR3 contains 14 residues. The V end lost 2 bases, the J end lost 4 bases, and 9 bases lay between the germline ends. CDR3 DNA sequence: TGTGCCAGCAGCTTATCTCAGGGGTACAATGAGCAGTTCTTC. This gives the protein CASSLSQGYNEQFF.

This clone was seen only once. Here the CDR3 reads CASSPMGANQPQHF. As DNA, the CDR3 is TGTGCCAGCAGTCCTATGGGAGCCAATCAGCCCCAGCATTTT. The chain couples TRBV6-5 to TRBJ1-5; D is unclear. Deletions cut 5 bases from V and 3 bases from J, with 11 bases between. Germline-derived CDR1 and CDR2 are MNHEY and SVGAGI. The CDR3 consists of 14 residues.

This chain uses TRBV29-1 with TRBJ1-1, with D hard to call. The CDR3 is 16 residues long. Trimming took off 6 bases at V and 2 bases at J, with 22 bases between the two ends. Germline values: CDR1 SQVTM, CDR2 ANQGSEA. This CDR3 reads CSVSPPLPRRNTEAFF. CDR3 bases: TGCAGCGTCTCCCCCCCCCTCCCCAGAAGAAACACTGAAGCTTTCTTT.

V is TRBV5-1 and J is TRBJ1-2; TRBD1 aligns across 9 bases. The CDR3 has 17 residues. The J segment lost 8 bases and the V segment lost 4 bases, leaving 18 bases of the junction unmatched. Per the germline V gene, CDR1 is SGHRS and CDR2 is YFSETQ. CDR3 region: CASSPERWGQGTNGYTF. DNA of the CDR3: TGCGCCAGCAGCCCGGAACGATGGGGACAGGGAACGAACGGCTACACCTTC. The whole variable domain, filled in from reference TRBV5-1 and TRBJ1-2, reads KAGVTQTPRYLIKTRGQQVTLSCSPISGHRSVSWYQQTPGQGLQFLFEYFSETQRNKGNFPGRFSGRQFSNSRSEMNVSTLELGDSALYLCASSPERWGQGTNGYTFGSGTRLTVV.

On this clone: One end of the junction is discordant with germline, which a read error may explain. The CDR3 DNA sequence: TGTGCCGGGAGGAAAGGGAGCGGTCTAAGCGAGCAGTACTTC. Protein sequence: CAGRKGSGLSEQYF. The chain joins TRBV30 to TRBJ2-7, with a tentative D call TRBD2 (6 bases). In germline, CDR1 is GTSNPN, CDR2 SVGIG (reference sequence). The CDR3 has 14 amino acids.

The rearrangement links TRBV11-1 to TRBJ1-1; 8 bases align to TRBD1. Germline V gives CDR1 SGHAT, CDR2 FQDESV (reference sequence). There are 14 residues in the CDR3. With 5 bases clipped from V and 4 bases from J, the junction kept 6 bases outside the gene matches. This chain's CDR3 is CASSLDRGGTEAFF. CDR3 coding DNA: TGTGCCAGCAGCCTCGACAGGGGAGGCACTGAAGCTTTCTTT.

This clone has a single count. The rearrangement links TRBV4-3 to TRBJ2-5, with 8 bases fitting TRBD1. The CDR3 is 15 amino acids. J was trimmed by 5 bases and V by 4 bases; bases with no gene match: 9. Germline V gene lookup returns CDR1 LGHNA and CDR2 YSLEER. The CDR3 nucleotides are TGCGCCAGCAGCCCACAACAGGGGGTTGGGGAGACCCAGTACTTC. Residues: CASSPQQGVGETQYF.

J is TRBJ2-2 and V is TRBV19, with D unresolved. The CDR3 has 14 amino acids. Germline CDR1 is LNHDA and CDR2 is SQIVND (reference sequence). Trimming took 0 bases from V and 4 from J, leaving 6 bases between them. CDR3 amino acids: CASSIDKLTGELFF. CDR3 bases: TGTGCCAGTAGTATAGATAAGCTCACCGGGGAGCTGTTTTTT.

J is TRBJ1-2 and V is TRBV11-3; no definite D call. Germline CDR1 is SGHNT and CDR2 is YENEEA. The CDR3 covers 15 residues. Trimming removed 1 base at V and 1 base at J, with 10 bases between. CDR3 bases: TGTGCCAGCAGCTTAGGCCCGGAACATAACTATGGCTACACCTTC. Translated, it gives CASSLGPEHNYGYTF.

The chain employs TRBV2 and TRBJ1-1; no clear D gene. Deletions cut 6 bases from V and 1 base from J, with 6 bases between. The CDR3 runs 12 residues. In germline, CDR1 is SNHLY, CDR2 FYNNEI. For the CDR3, the DNA is TGTGCCAGCAGGGGGTGGAACACTGAAGCTTTCTTT. Its translation is CASRGWNTEAFF. The whole variable domain, remainder taken from reference TRBV2 and TRBJ1-1, is EPEVTQTPSHQVTQMGQEVILRCVPISNHLYFYWYRQILGQKVEFLVSFYNNEISEKSEIFDDQFSVERPDGSNFTLKIRSTKLEDSAMYFCASRGWNTEAFFGQGTRLTVV.